This passage covers 10 T cell receptor beta chains from one sample sequenced in a study of T cells in Graves' hyperthyroidism and ophthalmopathy. Researchers amplified the TCR beta CDR3 regions from RNA transcripts. Researchers ran a first-round RT-PCR on the TCR CDR3 using the HTBI primer set. TCRdb redid the calling of the multiplex PCR reads with MiXCR, one entry per CDR3 protein. The repertoire holds under 650,000 distinct CDR3 sequences, with 15% to 20% as singletons. The sequencing input was blood. Receptors originate from a woman between 25 and 40 years old with Graves' hyperthyroidism.

At least ten counts were recorded for this clonotype. The rearrangement joins TRBV20-1 to TRBJ2-7, with 9 bases matching TRBD2. The ends lost 5 bases at V and 3 bases at J; junction bases unmatched: 11. This CDR3 is built from 15 residues. From germline, CDR1 is DFQATT and CDR2 SNEGSKA (reference sequence). DNA of the CDR3: TGCAGTGCTTTCCACTTTCGTAGCGGGAGCTACGAGCAGTACTTC. Translation: CSAFHFRSGSYEQYF.

This clonotype was seen many times. The chain is built from TRBV28 and TRBJ2-5; TRBD1 matches at 11 bases. The J segment lost 4 bases and the V segment lost 3 bases, leaving 7 bases of the junction unmatched. This CDR3 has 16 amino acids. The germline CDR1 and CDR2 sequences are MDHEN and SYDVKM. The CDR3 loop is CASSLSPGTGGETQYF. For the CDR3, the DNA is TGTGCCAGCAGTTTGTCCCCCGGGACAGGGGGAGAGACCCAGTACTTC.

This clonotype was observed a handful of times. The rearrangement uses TRBV6-1 and TRBJ1-5; D is unresolved. Germline CDR1 reads MNHNS; CDR2 reads SASEGT. Trimming cost V 5 bases and J 3 bases, with 14 bases left between them. This CDR3 contains 15 residues. CDR3 sequence (DNA): TGTGCCAGCAGTTATTCCTCCGGGGACAATCAGCCCCAGCATTTT. It is translated as CASSYSSGDNQPQHF.

With respect to this clonotype: Just one base apart from a much larger clone, this may be a read error. The conserved final phenylalanine or tryptophan is absent from the CDR3, which likely points to a read error. The chain couples TRBV20-1 to TRBJ2-7; a possible D gene is TRBD1 (5 bases). The CDR3 has 11 amino acids. The germline gives CDR1 DFQATT, CDR2 SNEGSKA (reference sequence). Trimming took off 5 bases at V and 5 bases at J, with 10 bases between the two ends. CDR3 DNA: TGCAGTGCTGACATCAGGGACGAGCAGTACCTC. Encoded protein: CSADIRDEQYL.

The rearrangement joins TRBV11-2 to TRBJ2-1; the D gene is possibly TRBD2 (6 bases). The germline CDR1 and CDR2 sequences are SGHAT and FQNNGV. The CDR3 extends over 14 amino acids. Trimming took off 2 bases at V and 7 bases at J, with 12 bases between the two ends. In DNA form, the CDR3 reads TGTGCCAGCAGCTTAACCGGGAGTTCAAATGAGCAGTTCTTC. Its translation: CASSLTGSSNEQFF.

This clonotype appeared a few times. CDR3 DNA: TGTGCCAGCTCACCTGTGGACAGCTCTGGAAACACCATATATTTT. Translated: CASSPVDSSGNTIYF. V and J are TRBV18 and TRBJ1-3; D may be TRBD1 (6 bases). The V gene lost 3 bases and the J gene lost 0 bases, with 9 bases spanning the gap. This CDR3 is built from 15 residues. CDR1 and CDR2 from the germline V gene are KGHSH and LQKENI.

As to this clonotype: A clone one base away is much larger, so this may be a read error. The V gene is TRBV7-9, the J gene TRBJ2-3; 15 bases align to TRBD2. Germline values: CDR1 SEHNR, CDR2 FQNEAQ (reference sequence). The CDR3 runs 17 residues. The CDR3 sequence: CASSSGLAGGLTDAQYF. CDR3 nucleotides: TGTGCCAGCAGCTCCGGACTAGCGGGAGGGCTCACAGATGCGCAGTATTTT.

This chain joins TRBV6-1 and TRBJ1-4; D gene ambiguous. The germline CDR1 and CDR2 sequences are MNHNS and SASEGT. The CDR3 has 15 amino acids. Trimming stripped 1 base from V and 4 bases from J, with 10 bases between. CDR3 sequence reads: CASSEVGRSNEKLFF. CDR3 in DNA: TGTGCCAGCAGTGAAGTCGGCAGAAGTAATGAAAAACTGTTTTTT.

The sample holds a few counts of this clonotype. The rearrangement joins TRBV12-3 or TRBV12-4 to TRBJ2-4; the D gene is possibly TRBD1 (6 bases). V shed 5 bases and J shed 14 bases, with 19 bases lying between them. The CDR3 is 13 residues long. CDR3 in amino acids: CASSAQSRDTKYF. DNA for the CDR3: TGTGCCAGCAGTGCACAATCCCGGGACACAAAGTACTTC.

This clonotype was seen a few times. The rearrangement links TRBV20-1 to TRBJ2-7; TRBD1 agrees at 9 bases. Trimming removed 0 bases from V and 2 bases from J; junction bases left unmatched: 5. This CDR3 is 15 amino acids long. Germline assignment: CDR1 DFQATT and CDR2 SNEGSKA (reference sequence). The CDR3 coding sequence is TGCAGTGCTAGAGATCGTGACAGGGGGACCTACGAGCAGTACTTC. Amino acids: CSARDRDRGTYEQYF.